What follows is one TCR beta chain and its context. Its antigen remains unknown. This sample is drawn from a study of T cells after yellow fever vaccination. Germline V gene lookup returns CDR1 SGHKS and CDR2 YYEKEE (reference sequence). The CDR3 spans 14 residues. Between the trimmed V and J ends, which lost 1 base and 0 bases, there was a span of 7 bases. Via MiXCR, TCRdb re-called the 5' RACE reads, giving one row per CDR3 protein. In the table there are about 170,000 distinct CDR3 sequences, approximately 11% of which are singletons. Overall study findings and caveats: A small share of clonotypes appeared in both CD4 and CD8 compartments. A weaker but faster secondary response was observed, peaking on day 5 versus 15.

The clonotype comes from a man in his late teens or twenties who received the YFV17D yellow fever vaccine. The sample consisted of CD8+ T cells sorted from PBMCs, taken 15 days after the yellow fever booster vaccination. The chain recombines TRBV5-5 with TRBJ1-1; D not resolved. CDR3 nucleotides: TGTGCCAGCAGCTTGTTGCTACTGAACACTGAAGCTTTCTTT. Encoded protein: CASSLLLLNTEAFF.